The sequence of this T cell receptor (beta chain) was determined in a study of blood T cell repertoires in COVID-19. Study in general: Whether acute or convalescent, the COVID-19 samples came from the United States, Italy and Spain. Sources were T cells, B-cell-depleted T cells, or PBMCs; the material itself was cDNA or gDNA.

With 4 bases clipped from V and 3 bases from J, the junction kept 2 bases outside the gene matches. Germline V lookup: CDR1 KGHSH, CDR2 LQKENI. There are 13 residues in the CDR3. The repertoire was sequenced with immunoSEQ multiplex PCR; TCRdb's copy has only in-frame clones and lacks some. The sample contains 25,000 to 35,000 clones, 85% of which appear only once. The clonotype was recovered from an older man with active COVID-19. The sequencing input was peripheral blood. V and J are TRBV18 and TRBJ1-2; TRBD1 matches 7 bases. The CDR3 protein is CASSRGTDYGYTF. The CDR3 DNA is TGTGCCAGCTCACGAGGGACAGACTATGGCTACACCTTC. Combining the CDR3 with reference TRBV18 and TRBJ1-2 gives the whole variable domain NAGVMQNPRHLVRRRGQEARLRCSPMKGHSHVYWYRQLPEEGLKFMVYLQKENIIDESGMPKERFSAEFPKEGPSILRIQQVVRGDSAAYFCASSRGTDYGYTFGSGTRLTVV.